The TCR beta chain described here comes from a study of patients and donors after allogeneic stem cell transplantation (dated by TCRdb to 2018 to 2020). CDR1 SGHNT and CDR2 YYREEE are derived from the germline V gene (reference sequence). CDR3 length: 13 amino acids, cysteine to phenylalanine. Only CDR3 DNA remains: 39 bases, in frame from the first base. The V end loses 3 bases and the J end loses 3 bases, and a stretch of 7 bases separates them. This clonotype was seen only a few times. What antigen it recognizes has not been identified. The input lacks base qualities; no much larger clone sits a single base away. Libraries were built with RT-PCR. The instrument was a NextSeq 550. The public reads were run again by TCRdb, first through fastp at Q25 and then through MiXCR, and only productive beta chains were kept. Duplicate CDR3 protein sequences are folded into a single record with the most common DNA and genes. The sample records 25,000 to 35,000 distinct CDR3 sequences, around 7% of which are singletons. Clones ranked in the top ten supply about 35% of the sample.

Recombination connected TRBV5-4 to TRBJ1-3; TRBD1 is a weak D gene call, 6 bases matching. The source is a human donor who was either an allogeneic HSCT recipient or a stem cell or donor lymphocyte infusion donor (not recorded which). It is not recorded whose cells these are; they may come from a transplant donor. Source material: blood, either unsorted or a sorted T cell fraction (not recorded which). The DNA sequence reads TGTGCCAGCAGCTCAGGGGTTGGAAACACCATATATTTT. This codes for CASSSGVGNTIYF.